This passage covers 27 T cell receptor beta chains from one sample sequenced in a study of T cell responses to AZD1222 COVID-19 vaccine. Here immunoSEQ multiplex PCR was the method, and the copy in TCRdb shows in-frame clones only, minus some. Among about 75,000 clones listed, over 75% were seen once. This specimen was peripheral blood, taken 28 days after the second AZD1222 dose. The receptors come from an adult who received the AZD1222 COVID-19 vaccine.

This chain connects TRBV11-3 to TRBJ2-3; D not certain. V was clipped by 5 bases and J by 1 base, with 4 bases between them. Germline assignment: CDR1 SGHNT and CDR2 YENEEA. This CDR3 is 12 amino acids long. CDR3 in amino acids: CASSHGTDTQYF. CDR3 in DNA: TGTGCCAGCAGCCACGGCACAGATACGCAGTATTTT.

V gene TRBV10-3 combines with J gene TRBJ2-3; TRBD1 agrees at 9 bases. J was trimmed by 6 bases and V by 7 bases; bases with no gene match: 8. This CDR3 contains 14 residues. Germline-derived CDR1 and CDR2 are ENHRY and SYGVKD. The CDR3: CAITPGQGYDTQYF. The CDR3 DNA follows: TGTGCCATCACCCCGGGACAGGGTTATGATACGCAGTATTTT.

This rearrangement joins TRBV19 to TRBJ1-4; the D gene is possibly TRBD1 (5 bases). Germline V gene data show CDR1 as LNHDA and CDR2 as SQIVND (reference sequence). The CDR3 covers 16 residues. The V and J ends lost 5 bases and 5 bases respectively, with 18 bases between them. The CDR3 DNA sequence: TGTGCCAGTAGTTCGACACAGGACGGGCTGAATGAAAAACTGTTTTTT. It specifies CASSSTQDGLNEKLFF.

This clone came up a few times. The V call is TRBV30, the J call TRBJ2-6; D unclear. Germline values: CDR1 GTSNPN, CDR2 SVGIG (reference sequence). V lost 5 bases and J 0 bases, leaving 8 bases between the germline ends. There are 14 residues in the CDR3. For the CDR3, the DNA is TGTGCCTGGGACCTCCACTCTGGGGCCAACGTCCTGACTTTC. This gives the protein CAWDLHSGANVLTF.

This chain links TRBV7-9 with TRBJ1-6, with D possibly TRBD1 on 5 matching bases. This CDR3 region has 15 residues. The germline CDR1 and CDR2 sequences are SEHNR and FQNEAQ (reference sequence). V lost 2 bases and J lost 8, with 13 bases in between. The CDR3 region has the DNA TGTGCCAGCAGCTTATTCGGAGGGGTTGATTCACCCCTCCACTTT. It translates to CASSLFGGVDSPLHF.

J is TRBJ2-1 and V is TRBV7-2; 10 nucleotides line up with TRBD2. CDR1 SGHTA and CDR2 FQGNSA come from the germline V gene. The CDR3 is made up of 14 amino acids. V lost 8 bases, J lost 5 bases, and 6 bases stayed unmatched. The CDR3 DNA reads TGTGCCAGCCGAAGCGGGGGGGCCGACAATGAGCAGTTCTTC. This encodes CASRSGGADNEQFF. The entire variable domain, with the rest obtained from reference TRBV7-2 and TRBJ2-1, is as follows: GAGVSQSPSNKVTEKGKDVELRCDPISGHTALYWYRQSLGQGLEFLIYFQGNSAPDKSGLPSDRFSAERTGGSVSTLTIQRTQQEDSAVYLCASRSGGADNEQFFGPGTRLTVL.

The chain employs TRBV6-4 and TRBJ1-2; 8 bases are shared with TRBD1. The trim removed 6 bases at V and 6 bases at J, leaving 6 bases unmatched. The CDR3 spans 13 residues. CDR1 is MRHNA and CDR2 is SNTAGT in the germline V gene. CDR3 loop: CASRMDRANGYTF. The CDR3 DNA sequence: TGTGCCAGCAGAATGGACAGGGCGAATGGCTACACCTTC.

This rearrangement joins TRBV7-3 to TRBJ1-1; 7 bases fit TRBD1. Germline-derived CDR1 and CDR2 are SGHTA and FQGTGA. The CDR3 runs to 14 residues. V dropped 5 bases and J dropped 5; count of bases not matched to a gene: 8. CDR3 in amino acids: CASSPTTGFTEAFF. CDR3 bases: TGTGCCAGCAGCCCAACGACAGGGTTTACTGAAGCTTTCTTT.

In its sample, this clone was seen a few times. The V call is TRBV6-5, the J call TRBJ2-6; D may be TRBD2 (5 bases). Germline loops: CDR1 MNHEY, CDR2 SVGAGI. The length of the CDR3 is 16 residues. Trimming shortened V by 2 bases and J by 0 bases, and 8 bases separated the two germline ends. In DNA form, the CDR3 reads TGTGCCAGCAGTTACGCCGAGGGCTCTGGGGCCAACGTCCTGACTTTC. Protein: CASSYAEGSGANVLTF.

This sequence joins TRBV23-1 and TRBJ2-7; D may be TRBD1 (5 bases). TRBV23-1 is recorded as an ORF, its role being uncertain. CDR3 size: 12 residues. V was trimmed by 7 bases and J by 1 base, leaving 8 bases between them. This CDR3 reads CASIRGSYEQYF. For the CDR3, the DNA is TGCGCCAGCATTAGGGGTTCCTACGAGCAGTACTTC.

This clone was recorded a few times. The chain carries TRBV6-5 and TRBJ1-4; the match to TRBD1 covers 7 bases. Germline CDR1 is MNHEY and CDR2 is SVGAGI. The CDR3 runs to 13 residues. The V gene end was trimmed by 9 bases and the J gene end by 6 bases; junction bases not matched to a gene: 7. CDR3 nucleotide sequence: TGTGCCAGTCAAGACAGGGCTGATGAAAAACTGTTTTTT. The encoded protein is CASQDRADEKLFF.

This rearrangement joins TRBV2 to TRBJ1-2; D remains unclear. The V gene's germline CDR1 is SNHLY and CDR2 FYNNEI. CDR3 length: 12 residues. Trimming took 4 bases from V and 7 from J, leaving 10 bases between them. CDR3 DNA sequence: TGTGCCAGCAGTGTGGTTCGCGGTGGCTACACCTTC. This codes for CASSVVRGGYTF.

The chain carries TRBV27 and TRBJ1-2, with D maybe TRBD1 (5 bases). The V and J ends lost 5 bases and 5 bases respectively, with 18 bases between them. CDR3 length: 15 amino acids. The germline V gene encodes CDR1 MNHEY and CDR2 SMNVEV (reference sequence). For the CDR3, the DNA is TGTGCCAGCAGTCCCCGAGGTGGGGGGTTTTATGGCTACACCTTC. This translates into CASSPRGGGFYGYTF.

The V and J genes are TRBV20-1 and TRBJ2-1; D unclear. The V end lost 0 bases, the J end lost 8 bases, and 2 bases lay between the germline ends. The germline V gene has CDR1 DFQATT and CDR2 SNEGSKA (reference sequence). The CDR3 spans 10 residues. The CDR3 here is CSARDYEQFF. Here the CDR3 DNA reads TGCAGTGCTAGAGATTATGAGCAGTTCTTC.

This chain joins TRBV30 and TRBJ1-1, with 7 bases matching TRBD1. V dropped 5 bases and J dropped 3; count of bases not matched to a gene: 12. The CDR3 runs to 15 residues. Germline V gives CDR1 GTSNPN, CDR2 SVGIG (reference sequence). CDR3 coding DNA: TGTGCCTGGGGCAGGGGGTTGGATGGGGACACTGAAGCTTTCTTT. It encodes CAWGRGLDGDTEAFF.

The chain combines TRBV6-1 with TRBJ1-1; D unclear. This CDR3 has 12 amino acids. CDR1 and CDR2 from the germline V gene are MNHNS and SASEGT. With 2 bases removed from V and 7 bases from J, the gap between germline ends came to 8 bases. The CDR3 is CASSERLREAFF. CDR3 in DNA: TGTGCCAGCAGTGAACGTCTCCGTGAAGCTTTCTTT.

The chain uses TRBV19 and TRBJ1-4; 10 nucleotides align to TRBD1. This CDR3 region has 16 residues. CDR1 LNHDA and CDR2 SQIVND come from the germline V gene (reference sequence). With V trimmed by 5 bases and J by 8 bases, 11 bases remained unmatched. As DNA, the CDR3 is TGTGCCAGTAGTCCCCTGGCCGGGACAGGGGACGAAAAACTGTTTTTT. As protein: CASSPLAGTGDEKLFF.

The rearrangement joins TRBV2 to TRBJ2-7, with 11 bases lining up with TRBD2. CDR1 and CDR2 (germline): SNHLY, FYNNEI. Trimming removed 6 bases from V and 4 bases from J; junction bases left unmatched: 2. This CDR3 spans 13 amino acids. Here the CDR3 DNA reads TGTGCCAGCAGCACTAGCGGGGGATACGAGCAGTACTTC. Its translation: CASSTSGGYEQYF.

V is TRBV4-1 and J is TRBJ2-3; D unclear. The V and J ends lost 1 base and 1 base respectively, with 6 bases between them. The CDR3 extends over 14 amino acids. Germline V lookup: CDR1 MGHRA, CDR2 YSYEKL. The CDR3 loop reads CASSQVDGTDTQYF. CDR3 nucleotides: TGCGCCAGCAGCCAAGTTGATGGCACAGATACGCAGTATTTT.

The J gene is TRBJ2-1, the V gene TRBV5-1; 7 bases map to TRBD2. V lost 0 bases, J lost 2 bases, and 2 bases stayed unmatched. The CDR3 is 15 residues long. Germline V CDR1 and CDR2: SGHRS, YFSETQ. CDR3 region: CASSLDSGPYNEQFF. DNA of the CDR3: TGCGCCAGCAGCTTGGATAGCGGGCCCTACAATGAGCAGTTCTTC.

CDR3 region: CSGARGEDNSPLHF. The CDR3 nucleotides are TGCAGCGGCGCCCGGGGGGAGGATAATTCACCCCTCCACTTT. The J gene is TRBJ1-6, the V gene TRBV29-1; tentatively, D is TRBD1 (5 bases). Germline CDR1 reads SQVTM; CDR2 reads ANQGSEA. The CDR3 has 14 amino acids. V lost 7 bases and J 5 bases, leaving 15 bases between the germline ends.

This CDR3 is CASSPRGTGGTGELFF. CDR3 nucleotides: TGTGCCAGCAGTCCAAGGGGGACAGGGGGCACCGGGGAGCTGTTTTTT. The chain carries TRBV7-3 and TRBJ2-2, with 11 nucleotides matching TRBD1. Germline CDR1 reads SGHTA; CDR2 reads FQGTGA. Trimming at V came to 6 bases and at J to 4 bases, leaving 7 bases not matched to a gene. This CDR3 has 16 amino acids.

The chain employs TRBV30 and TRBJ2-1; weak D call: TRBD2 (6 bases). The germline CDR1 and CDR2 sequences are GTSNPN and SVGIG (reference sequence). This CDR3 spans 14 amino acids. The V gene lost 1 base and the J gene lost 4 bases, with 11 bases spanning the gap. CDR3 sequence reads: CAWSEASVYNEQFF. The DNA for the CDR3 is TGTGCCTGGAGTGAGGCTAGCGTTTACAATGAGCAGTTCTTC.

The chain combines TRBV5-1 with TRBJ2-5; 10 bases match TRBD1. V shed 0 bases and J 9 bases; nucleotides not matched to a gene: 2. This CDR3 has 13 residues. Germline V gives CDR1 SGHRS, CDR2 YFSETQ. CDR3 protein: CASSLDGTGAQYF. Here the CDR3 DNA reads TGCGCCAGCAGCTTGGACGGGACAGGGGCCCAGTACTTC.

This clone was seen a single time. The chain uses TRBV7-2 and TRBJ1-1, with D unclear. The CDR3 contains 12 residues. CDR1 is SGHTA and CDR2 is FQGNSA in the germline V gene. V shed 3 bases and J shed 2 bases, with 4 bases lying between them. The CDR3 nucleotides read TGTGCCAGCAGCTTTAGTAACACTGAAGCTTTCTTT. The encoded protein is CASSFSNTEAFF.

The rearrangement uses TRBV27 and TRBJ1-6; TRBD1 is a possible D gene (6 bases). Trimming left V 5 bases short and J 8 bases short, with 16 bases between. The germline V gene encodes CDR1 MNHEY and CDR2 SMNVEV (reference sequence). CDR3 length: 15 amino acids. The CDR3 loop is CASSLDRRYYSPLHF. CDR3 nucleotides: TGTGCCAGCAGTCTCGACAGGAGATATTATTCACCCCTCCACTTT.

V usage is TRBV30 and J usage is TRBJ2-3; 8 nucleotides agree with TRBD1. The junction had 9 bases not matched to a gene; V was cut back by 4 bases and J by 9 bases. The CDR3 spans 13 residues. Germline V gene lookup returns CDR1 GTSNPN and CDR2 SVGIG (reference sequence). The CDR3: CAWTDRGGGTQYF. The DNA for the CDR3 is TGTGCCTGGACCGACAGGGGCGGTGGAACGCAGTATTTT.